This T cell receptor (beta chain) comes out of a study of metastatic and nonmetastatic thyroid tumors. Overall study results and limits: Within blood and tumor, benign nodules reportedly had significantly lower TCR beta diversity than malignant thyroid tumors did.

Source study methods: In papillary thyroid cancer, a distant-metastasis classifier was built using CDR3 differences across clinicopathological groups. Using MiXCR, TCRdb reanalyzed the PCR reads. The V and J calls come from TCRdb's annotation, not from the publication. The data show some 21,000 clones, about 20% seen once. This CDR3 contains 14 residues. In germline, CDR1 is DFQATT, CDR2 SNEGSKA (reference sequence). Trimming took 1 base from V and 1 from J, leaving 10 bases between them. Details on this clone: Its antigen is not identified.

Thyroid surgery was preceded by no treatment in any patient. The source is a female donor with papillary thyroid cancer or a benign thyroid nodule (not recorded which). Some clones in this sample may be carry-over from other donors' samples. The rearrangement joins TRBV20-1 to TRBJ1-1; D is perhaps TRBD1 (6 bases). Sequencing input: tumor tissue. Written as DNA, the CDR3 is TGCAGTGCTAGAGTTCAGGGGAGGAACACTGAAGCTTTCTTT. Protein: CSARVQGRNTEAFF.